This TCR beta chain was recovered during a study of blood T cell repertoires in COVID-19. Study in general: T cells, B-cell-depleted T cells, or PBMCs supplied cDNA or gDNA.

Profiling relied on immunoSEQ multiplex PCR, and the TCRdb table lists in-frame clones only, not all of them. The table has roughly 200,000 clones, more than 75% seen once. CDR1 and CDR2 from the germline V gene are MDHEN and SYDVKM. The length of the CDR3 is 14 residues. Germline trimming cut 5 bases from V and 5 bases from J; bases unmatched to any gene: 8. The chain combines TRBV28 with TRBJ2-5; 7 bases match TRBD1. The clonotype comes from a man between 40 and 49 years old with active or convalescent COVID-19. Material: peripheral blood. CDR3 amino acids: CASSLQDRTETQYF. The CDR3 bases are TGTGCCAGCAGTCTCCAGGACAGGACGGAGACCCAGTACTTC. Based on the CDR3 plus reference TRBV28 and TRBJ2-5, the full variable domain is DVKVTQSSRYLVKRTGEKVFLECVQDMDHENMFWYRQDPGLGLRLIYFSYDVKMKEKGDIPEGYSVSREKKERFSLILESASTNQTSMYLCASSLQDRTETQYFGPGTRLLVL.